This TCR beta chain was captured by sequencing in a study of blood T cell repertoires in COVID-19. The wider study: Researchers got acute and convalescent COVID-19 samples from the United States, Italy and Spain. Sources were T cells, B-cell-depleted T cells, or PBMCs; the material itself was cDNA or gDNA.

Recruitment covered over 20 US areas and drew participants whose ages spanned roughly 18 to 95 years. Generated by immunoSEQ multiplex PCR, the TCRdb table keeps only in-frame clones and is missing some. The repertoire holds around 250,000 clones, with approximately 90% as singletons. This CDR3 is built from 16 residues. Between the trimmed V and J ends, which lost 0 bases and 8 bases, there was a span of 18 bases. Per germline, CDR1 SGDLS and CDR2 YYNGEE. The sequencing input was PBMCs or T cells enriched from blood (not recorded which). The sequence came from a middle-aged woman with acute COVID-19. V usage is TRBV9 and J usage is TRBJ2-1; TRBD2 is a possible D gene (9 bases). CDR3 sequence: CASSVAGLAGQDEQFF. In DNA, the CDR3 is TGTGCCAGCAGCGTAGCCGGGCTAGCGGGACAGGATGAGCAGTTCTTC.